This T cell receptor beta chain was captured in a study of spatial heterogeneity in lung cancer. Across the study: Each unique TCR and UMI combination was seen more than ten times on average in raw reads.

V lost 5 bases, J lost 5 bases, and 12 bases stayed unmatched. Per the germline V gene, CDR1 is MDHEN and CDR2 is SYDVKM. The CDR3 runs 16 residues. Using its own MiXCR run on the 5' RACE reads, TCRdb lists one record per CDR3 protein. This table holds about 100,000 distinct CDR3 sequences, roughly 4.5% found once. Described time point: sample taken at primary tumor resection. In each case, whole RNA from tumor, nontumor lung or frozen PBMC was sequenced unsorted. General observations from the study: In tumors, expanded intratumoral alpha and beta TCR counts tracked mutation counts.

Comments on this clonotype: Its specificity is not known.

The rearrangement uses TRBV28 and TRBJ2-5, with 9 nucleotides matching TRBD2. The TCR originated in a male donor with early-stage non-small cell lung cancer. The sequencing used lung tumor tissue, collected at surgery. The CDR3 is CASSPSLSGRRETQYF. CDR3 sequence (DNA): TGTGCCAGCAGTCCATCTCTGAGCGGGAGGAGGGAGACCCAGTACTTC.